This TCR beta chain was sequenced for a study of cytomegalovirus exposure and HLA in healthy donors. This CDR3 comprises 16 residues. Germline V lookup: CDR1 LNHDA, CDR2 SQIVND (reference sequence). Germline trimming cut 3 bases from V and 8 bases from J; bases unmatched to any gene: 14. Comment on this clone: No antigen is known for it.

Study-wide results and caveats: According to an earlier analysis, most TCR beta V segments yielded productive rearrangements about 87% or about 30% of the time.

It was with 60 Vbeta and 13 Jbeta primers that the PCR ran. Only in-frame clones appear in the TCRdb table, and some are missing; sequencing was by immunoSEQ multiplex PCR. Recorded for this sample: fewer than 85,000 clones. The V call is TRBV19, the J call TRBJ1-2, with 8 bases fitting TRBD1. The sequence came from a middle-aged woman in good health and CMV-seropositive. The sequenced sample was PBMCs. CDR3 in DNA: TGTGCCAGTAGTATCATGACCGGGACAGGAGGGGAAGGCTACACCTTC. Translation: CASSIMTGTGGEGYTF.